The rows below give T cell receptor beta chains drawn from one sample of a study of blood T cell repertoires in COVID-19. Here immunoSEQ multiplex PCR was the method, and the copy in TCRdb shows in-frame clones only, minus some. This sample has 250,000 to 350,000 clones, with 85% to 90% found just once. The sequenced sample consisted of PBMCs or T cells enriched from blood (not recorded which). The receptors stem from a woman aged 55-70 years in a cohort exposed to, infected with or recovered from COVID-19 (not recorded which). CDR3s include the opening cysteine and the closing phenylalanine or tryptophan. D genes are given only for firm matches. A row's size may be missing; if present it is once, few, many or a size class.

clone_size j_call d_call v_call cdr3_aa cdr3_nt
. TRBJ1-5 . TRBV24-1 CATSDPRQANQPQHF TGTGCCACCAGTGATCCCCGACAGGCAAATCAGCCCCAGCATTTT
. TRBJ2-7 TRBD1 TRBV18 CASSSTGGRAQGEQYF TGTGCCAGCTCATCAACAGGGGGAAGGGCCCAAGGCGAGCAGTACTTC
. TRBJ1-5 . TRBV10-2 CASKSGAGNNQPQHF TGCGCCAGCAAGAGCGGGGCAGGAAACAATCAGCCCCAGCATTTT
. TRBJ1-2 . TRBV6-5 CASSYSGILDYGYTF TGTGCCAGCAGTTATTCAGGGATCTTAGACTATGGCTACACCTTC
. TRBJ2-1 . TRBV5-1 CASSWGSFGYNEQFF TGCGCCAGCAGCTGGGGCAGCTTTGGGTACAATGAGCAGTTCTTC
. TRBJ1-2 TRBD1 TRBV10-3 CAISLDREGLGYGYTF TGTGCCATCAGTCTGGACAGGGAAGGGCTGGGGTATGGCTACACCTTC
. TRBJ2-7 . TRBV19 CASADPRGLTSYEQYF TGTGCCAGTGCCGACCCCAGGGGTCTGACTTCCTACGAGCAGTACTTC
. TRBJ1-3 . TRBV2 CASNPGQLSGNTIYF TGTGCCAGCAACCCAGGACAGCTCTCTGGAAACACCATATATTTT
few TRBJ1-6 TRBD1 TRBV7-2 CASSLDGTGINSPLHF TGTGCCAGCAGCTTAGATGGGACAGGGATAAATTCACCCCTCCACTTT
. TRBJ1-1 . TRBV28 CASSMPGAGRGAEAFF TGTGCCAGCAGTATGCCGGGGGCAGGGCGGGGGGCTGAAGCTTTCTTT
. TRBJ2-3 . TRBV6-6 CASRPGGRTSADTQYF TGTGCCAGCAGACCCGGAGGGAGGACGAGCGCAGATACGCAGTATTTT
. TRBJ2-5 TRBD2 TRBV7-2 CASSLAGSGRETQYF TGTGCCAGCAGCTTAGCTGGTAGCGGGAGAGAGACCCAGTACTTC
few TRBJ1-1 . TRBV28 CASSLYGGVNTEAFF TGTGCCAGCAGTTTATATGGGGGGGTGAACACTGAAGCTTTCTTT
. TRBJ1-6 . TRBV12-3/TRBV12-4 CASREGASSPLHF TGTGCCAGCAGGGAGGGAGCGAGTTCACCCCTCCACTTT
few TRBJ2-1 TRBD2 TRBV30 CAWRLAVGDEQFF TGTGCCTGGAGACTAGCGGTAGGCGATGAGCAGTTCTTC
. TRBJ2-2 . TRBV28 CASSFRGAGTGELFF TGTGCCAGCAGTTTCAGAGGGGCGGGGACCGGGGAGCTGTTTTTT
. TRBJ2-6 TRBD1 TRBV5-4 CASSFGGQGFTGSGANVLTF TGTGCCAGCAGCTTCGGGGGACAGGGGTTCACGGGATCTGGGGCCAACGTCCTGACTTTC
. TRBJ2-3 TRBD2 TRBV3-1/TRBV3-2 CASSQGDYRTDTQYF TGTGCCAGCAGCCAAGGGGACTACCGCACAGATACGCAGTATTTT
. TRBJ1-5 . TRBV5-1 CASSLYGEEPQHF TGCGCCAGCAGCTTGTACGGGGAGGAGCCCCAGCATTTT
. TRBJ2-4 . TRBV19 CASSISQFLAKNIQYF TGTGCCAGTAGTATTTCCCAGTTTCTAGCCAAAAACATTCAGTACTTC
. TRBJ1-2 . TRBV18 CASSPGQDYGYTF TGTGCCAGCTCACCGGGGCAGGACTATGGCTACACCTTC
. TRBJ2-2 . TRBV7-9 CASSLGQGTAGELFF TGTGCCAGCAGCTTAGGTCAGGGTACTGCCGGGGAGCTGTTTTTT
. TRBJ2-5 TRBD2 TRBV18 CASSSGLAGVRQETQYF TGTGCCAGCTCATCCGGACTAGCGGGAGTACGCCAAGAGACCCAGTACTTC
. TRBJ2-1 . TRBV28 CASTGGQEWDEQFF TGTGCCAGCACCGGGGGGCAGGAGTGGGATGAGCAGTTCTTC
. TRBJ1-4 TRBD1 TRBV2 CASNPTGTGSGKLFF TGTGCCAGCAACCCCACCGGGACAGGGTCTGGAAAACTGTTTTTT
. TRBJ2-2 TRBD2 TRBV5-4 CASSLRGRNTGELFF TGTGCCAGCAGCTTGCGCGGGAGGAACACCGGGGAGCTGTTTTTT